These 28 T cell receptor beta chains share one sample of origin, sequenced in a study of a mutant IDH1 vaccine in newly diagnosed glioma. For these TCRs, the target antigens are not known. Time point of the sample: week 35, safety follow-up. The study gave 300 ug of mutant IDH1 20-mer peptide per vaccine dose, with topical imiquimod. Produced via immunoSEQ multiplex PCR; TCRdb's table is partial and in-frame only. The sample lists tens of thousands of clones, under 90% occurring once. This specimen was PBMCs, taken from a glioma patient whose treatment included an IDH1 peptide vaccine. These TCRs come from a man aged 30 to 45 with glioma.

This chain uses TRBV11-2 with TRBJ2-1; D gene ambiguous. The length of the CDR3 is 16 residues. Germline V gene data show CDR1 as SGHAT and CDR2 as FQNNGV. Trimming shortened V by 1 base and J by 8 bases, and 18 bases separated the two germline ends. The CDR3 spells CASSLVPGKPAHEQFF. CDR3 coding DNA: TGTGCCAGCAGCTTAGTCCCAGGAAAACCAGCCCATGAGCAGTTCTTC.

The chain recombines TRBV7-9 with TRBJ1-5; TRBD1 aligns across 7 bases. J lost 1 base, V lost 4 bases, and 1 base had no gene match. From germline, CDR1 is SEHNR and CDR2 FQNEAQ (reference sequence). The CDR3 runs 14 residues. CDR3 in amino acids: CASSSGQSNQPQHF. In nucleotides, the CDR3 is TGTGCCAGCAGCTCGGGACAGAGCAATCAGCCCCAGCATTTT.

The V gene is TRBV5-1, the J gene TRBJ1-1, with 10 bases lining up with TRBD1. Germline CDR1 and CDR2: SGHRS and YFSETQ. This CDR3 contains 15 residues. The V and J ends lost 4 bases and 8 bases, in that order; junction bases with no gene match: 11. CDR3 sequence reads: CASSLSPGQGTEAFF. The CDR3 region has the DNA TGCGCCAGCAGCCTCTCACCGGGACAGGGGACAGAAGCTTTCTTT.

This rearrangement joins TRBV7-9 to TRBJ2-1; 8 positions agree with TRBD1. This CDR3 region has 15 residues. With V trimmed by 4 bases and J by 0 bases, 2 bases remained unmatched. Germline values: CDR1 SEHNR, CDR2 FQNEAQ (reference sequence). The CDR3 region has the DNA TGTGCCAGCAGCTCCACAGGGGGCTCCTACAATGAGCAGTTCTTC. Residues: CASSSTGGSYNEQFF.

This clone was detected only once. The chain couples TRBV28 to TRBJ2-7, with a weak D call TRBD1 (5 bases). CDR1 and CDR2 (germline): MDHEN, SYDVKM. CDR3 length: 15 residues. The V gene lost 5 bases and the J gene lost 5 bases, with 19 bases spanning the gap. The CDR3 nucleotides are TGTGCCAGCAGTCCCTCTAGTGGCAGGGCCCACGAGCAGTACTTC. Translation gives CASSPSSGRAHEQYF.

The V gene is TRBV27, the J gene TRBJ2-7; D may be TRBD1 or TRBD2 (7 bases each). The CDR3 contains 16 residues. V lost 6 bases and J lost 3, with 21 bases in between. Germline V gene sequence: CDR1 MNHEY, CDR2 SMNVEV (reference sequence). CDR3 nucleotide sequence: TGTGCCAGCAGGGGGGGGGACAGCGTTACCGTCTACGAGCAGTACTTC. This codes for CASRGGDSVTVYEQYF.

The rearrangement joins TRBV7-2 to TRBJ1-1; 7 nucleotides line up with TRBD1. Trimming took 4 bases from V and 3 from J; bases not matched to a gene: 14. The CDR3 length is 17 residues. Germline-derived CDR1 and CDR2 are SGHTA and FQGNSA. Here the CDR3 DNA reads TGTGCCAGCAGCTCCAGTCAAAGGGGGCGTTGGGACACTGAAGCTTTCTTT. This sequence encodes CASSSSQRGRWDTEAFF.

The chain uses TRBV18 and TRBJ2-1, with 9 bases identical to TRBD2. The germline V gene has CDR1 KGHSH and CDR2 LQKENI. The CDR3 runs to 17 residues. The ends lost 1 base at V and 5 bases at J; junction bases unmatched: 9. The DNA of the CDR3 is TGTGCCAGCTCACCACTGGGGCCTAGCGGGGCCGACAATGAGCAGTTCTTC. Residues: CASSPLGPSGADNEQFF.

The V and J genes are TRBV18 and TRBJ1-2; possible D gene TRBD1, 6 bases. V lost 2 bases and J 5 bases, leaving 12 bases between the germline ends. From germline, CDR1 is KGHSH and CDR2 LQKENI. The CDR3 length is 14 residues. CDR3 region: CASSPLGAPYGYTF. In DNA, the CDR3 is TGTGCCAGCTCACCATTGGGGGCTCCTTATGGCTACACCTTC.

CDR3: CAWSVVVGGYTF. The CDR3 DNA is TGTGCCTGGAGTGTAGTTGTGGGGGGCTACACCTTC. This chain connects TRBV30 to TRBJ1-2; no reliable D call. Trimming cost V 0 bases and J 8 bases, with 10 bases left between them. This CDR3 is 12 amino acids long. Looked up from germline, CDR1 is GTSNPN and CDR2 is SVGIG (reference sequence). The full variable domain, rest sourced from reference TRBV30 and TRBJ1-2, is SQTIHQWPATLVQPVGSPLSLECTVEGTSNPNLYWYRQAAGRGLQLLFYSVGIGQISSEVPQNLSASRPQDRQFILSSKKLLLSDSGFYLCAWSVVVGGYTFGSGTRLTVV.

The chain employs TRBV5-1 and TRBJ1-5; no clear D gene. Germline loops: CDR1 SGHRS, CDR2 YFSETQ. There are 13 residues in the CDR3. The V end was cut by 4 bases, the J end by 5 bases, with 10 bases between. The CDR3 sequence is CASSAGTDQPQHF. CDR3 DNA: TGCGCCAGCAGCGCTGGCACGGATCAGCCCCAGCATTTT.

This sequence joins TRBV29-1 and TRBJ2-5; D gene uncertain. The V gene's germline CDR1 is SQVTM and CDR2 ANQGSEA. The CDR3 is 14 residues long. V dropped 2 bases and J dropped 3 bases, with 13 bases sitting between them. CDR3 DNA: TGCAGCGTTGAAAACCTTGCCAGTGAAGAGACCCAGTACTTC. Amino acid sequence: CSVENLASEETQYF.

The chain recombines TRBV14 with TRBJ2-3; TRBD1 might be the D (5 bases). The V gene's germline CDR1 is SGHDN and CDR2 FVKESK. V was trimmed by 0 bases and J by 2 bases, leaving 12 bases between them. The CDR3 runs to 16 residues. CDR3 sequence: CASSQDQGLDTDTQYF. In DNA form, the CDR3 reads TGTGCCAGCAGCCAAGACCAGGGTCTCGACACAGATACGCAGTATTTT.

The chain carries TRBV18 and TRBJ1-2; tentative D call: TRBD1 (6 bases). V gave up 3 bases and J gave up 1 base, with 9 bases separating them. The CDR3 is made up of 14 amino acids. Germline CDR1 KGHSH, CDR2 LQKENI. CDR3 DNA: TGTGCCAGCTCACCCCGACAGGATAACTATGGCTACACCTTC. The encoded protein is CASSPRQDNYGYTF. The full variable domain, completed using reference TRBV18 and TRBJ1-2, is NAGVMQNPRHLVRRRGQEARLRCSPMKGHSHVYWYRQLPEEGLKFMVYLQKENIIDESGMPKERFSAEFPKEGPSILRIQQVVRGDSAAYFCASSPRQDNYGYTFGSGTRLTVV.

The rearrangement links TRBV6-6 to TRBJ1-3; D is unresolved. The CDR3 is 11 amino acids. Germline lookup yields CDR1 MNHNY and CDR2 SVGAGI (reference sequence). V lost 8 bases to trimming and J lost 5 bases, with 7 bases between them. The CDR3 sequence is CASVNRNTIYF. The CDR3 DNA is TGTGCCAGCGTAAACAGAAACACCATATATTTT.

This clone was observed a single time. The chain's CDR3 is CASSFWRGATYNEQFF. The DNA of the CDR3 is TGTGCCAGCAGCTTCTGGCGGGGGGCCACCTACAATGAGCAGTTCTTC. The genes are TRBV5-6 and TRBJ2-1, with 8 nucleotides matching TRBD2. V was pared by 2 bases and J by 2 bases, with 6 bases of the junction left unmatched. The CDR3 length is 16 residues. Germline V lookup: CDR1 SGHDT, CDR2 YYEEEE.

This chain uses TRBV27 with TRBJ2-3; D ambiguous. This CDR3 is 17 amino acids long. V was cut by 4 bases and J by 1 base, with 18 bases left in between. Germline loops: CDR1 MNHEY, CDR2 SMNVEV (reference sequence). CDR3 protein: CASSSIRASTRTDTQYF. CDR3 coding DNA: TGTGCCAGCAGTTCTATCCGGGCCAGTACACGCACAGATACGCAGTATTTT.

The chain has TRBV28 and TRBJ2-7, with 13 bases that match TRBD2. The V gene's germline CDR1 is MDHEN and CDR2 SYDVKM. The CDR3 sequence is 16 residues long. The trim removed 5 bases at V and 2 bases at J, leaving 6 bases unmatched. CDR3 loop: CASSPGLAGVTYEQYF. In DNA form, the CDR3 reads TGTGCCAGCAGTCCCGGACTAGCGGGGGTAACCTACGAGCAGTACTTC.

V usage is TRBV15 and J usage is TRBJ2-5; the match to TRBD2 covers 15 bases. With V trimmed by 3 bases and J by 7 bases, 6 bases remained unmatched. The CDR3 covers 16 residues. Germline V gene lookup returns CDR1 LNHNV and CDR2 YYDKDF (reference sequence). The CDR3 DNA reads as TGTGCCACCAGCAGGAGGACTAGCGGGGGGGCTGGGACCCAGTACTTC. Translating it yields CATSRRTSGGAGTQYF.

The chain joins TRBV10-2 to TRBJ1-2; D is uncertain. The CDR3 is 14 amino acids. With 3 bases removed from V and 1 base from J, the gap between germline ends came to 9 bases. Per the germline V gene, CDR1 is WSHSY and CDR2 is SAAADI. The CDR3 here is CASSDNGLNYGYTF. Here the CDR3 DNA reads TGCGCCAGCAGTGACAACGGACTTAACTATGGCTACACCTTC.

The V call is TRBV28, the J call TRBJ1-1, with a possible D match to TRBD1 (5 bases). The germline V gene encodes CDR1 MDHEN and CDR2 SYDVKM. The V end was cut by 5 bases, the J end by 4 bases, with 11 bases between. The CDR3 spans 13 residues. CDR3 sequence reads: CASSLAGGTEAFF. The CDR3 nucleotides read TGTGCCAGCAGTCTCGCGGGGGGCACTGAAGCTTTCTTT.

The gene calls are TRBV7-8 and TRBJ1-5; tentative D call: TRBD1 (6 bases). Germline V lookup: CDR1 SGHVS, CDR2 FQNEAQ. Trimming removed 5 bases from V and 3 bases from J, with 11 bases in between. This CDR3 spans 14 amino acids. The CDR3 loop is CASSRGQLNQPQHF. The CDR3 region has the DNA TGTGCCAGCAGCCGTGGACAGCTCAATCAGCCCCAGCATTTT.

This clone appeared a single time. V and J are TRBV7-9 and TRBJ2-7; D gene ambiguous. The germline CDR1 and CDR2 sequences are SEHNR and FQNEAQ (reference sequence). The CDR3 consists of 15 residues. Deletions cut 2 bases from V and 2 bases from J, with 13 bases between. The CDR3: CASSLSRGFTYEQYF. In DNA, the CDR3 is TGTGCCAGCAGCTTAAGTCGTGGCTTTACCTACGAGCAGTACTTC.

J is TRBJ1-3 and V is TRBV6-1; D unresolved. The CDR3 contains 11 residues. Trimming left V 7 bases short and J 2 bases short, with 3 bases between. CDR1 is MNHNS and CDR2 is SASEGT in the germline V gene. The CDR3, as DNA: TGTGCCAGCACCGCTGGAAACACCATATATTTT. Its protein is CASTAGNTIYF.

This clone showed up just once. This chain links TRBV29-1 with TRBJ1-5; 8 positions match TRBD1. The CDR3 consists of 14 residues. Germline V gene lookup returns CDR1 SQVTM and CDR2 ANQGSEA. Trimming at V came to 6 bases and at J to 1 base, leaving 5 bases not matched to a gene. CDR3 nucleotide sequence: TGCAGCGTCCAGGGGGCATACAGCAATCAGCCCCAGCATTTT. Translating gives CSVQGAYSNQPQHF. Combining the CDR3 with reference TRBV29-1 and TRBJ1-5 gives the whole variable domain SAVISQKPSRDICQRGTSLTIQCQVDSQVTMMFWYRQQPGQSLTLIATANQGSEATYESGFVIDKFPISRPNLTFSTLTVSNMSPEDSSIYLCSVQGAYSNQPQHFGDGTRLSIL.

This chain uses TRBV14 with TRBJ2-7; TRBD2 matches at 7 bases. The CDR3 has 15 amino acids. V lost 4 bases, J lost 3 bases, and 9 bases stayed unmatched. Germline CDR1 and CDR2: SGHDN and FVKESK. CDR3 residues: CASSPHGGTRYEQYF. The DNA for the CDR3 is TGTGCCAGCAGCCCTCACGGGGGGACGCGCTACGAGCAGTACTTC.

There are a few counts of this clone. The rearrangement links TRBV7-9 to TRBJ2-5; TRBD1 is a possible D gene (6 bases). CDR3 length: 14 amino acids. The germline CDR1 and CDR2 sequences are SEHNR and FQNEAQ (reference sequence). Trimming removed 6 bases from V and 5 bases from J, with 16 bases in between. Here the CDR3 DNA reads TGTGCCAGCAGACATTCTCAGGGGACGGAGACCCAGTACTTC. Protein: CASRHSQGTETQYF.

The chain is built from TRBV4-1 and TRBJ1-1; D is possibly TRBD1 (5 bases). The CDR3 has 16 residues. V was shortened by 1 base and J by 11 bases, with 23 bases between the two germline ends. Germline CDR1 and CDR2: MGHRA and YSYEKL. The CDR3 loop is CASSQGSPYRGPGAFF. In DNA form, the CDR3 reads TGCGCCAGCAGCCAAGGCTCTCCTTACCGGGGCCCCGGGGCTTTCTTT.